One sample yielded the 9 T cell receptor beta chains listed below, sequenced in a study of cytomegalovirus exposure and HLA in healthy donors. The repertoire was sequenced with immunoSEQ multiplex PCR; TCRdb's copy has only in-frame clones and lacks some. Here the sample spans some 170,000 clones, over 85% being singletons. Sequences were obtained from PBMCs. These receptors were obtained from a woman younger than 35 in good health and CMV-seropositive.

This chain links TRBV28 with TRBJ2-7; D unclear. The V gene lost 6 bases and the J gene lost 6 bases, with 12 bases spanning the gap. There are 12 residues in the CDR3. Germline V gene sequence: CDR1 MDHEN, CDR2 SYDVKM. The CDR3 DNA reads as TGTGCCAGCAGAATTCCCCGCGCCGAGCAGTACTTC. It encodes CASRIPRAEQYF.

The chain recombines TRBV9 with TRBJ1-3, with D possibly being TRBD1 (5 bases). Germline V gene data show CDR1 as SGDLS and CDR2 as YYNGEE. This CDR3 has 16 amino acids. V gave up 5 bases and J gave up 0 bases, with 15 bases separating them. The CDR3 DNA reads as TGTGCCAGCAGTTCACTCATGGGGGGCTCTGGAAACACCATATATTTT. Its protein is CASSSLMGGSGNTIYF. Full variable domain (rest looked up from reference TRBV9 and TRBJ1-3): DSGVTQTPKHLITATGQRVTLRCSPRSGDLSVYWYQQSLDQGLQFLIQYYNGEERAKGNILERFSAQQFPDLHSELNLSSLELGDSALYFCASSSLMGGSGNTIYFGEGSWLTVV.

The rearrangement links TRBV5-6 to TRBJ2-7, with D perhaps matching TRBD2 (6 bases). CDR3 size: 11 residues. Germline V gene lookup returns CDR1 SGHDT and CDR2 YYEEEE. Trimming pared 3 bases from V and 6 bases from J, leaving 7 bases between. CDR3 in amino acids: CASSSAGEQYF. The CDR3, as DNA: TGTGCCAGCAGCTCAGCGGGCGAGCAGTACTTC.

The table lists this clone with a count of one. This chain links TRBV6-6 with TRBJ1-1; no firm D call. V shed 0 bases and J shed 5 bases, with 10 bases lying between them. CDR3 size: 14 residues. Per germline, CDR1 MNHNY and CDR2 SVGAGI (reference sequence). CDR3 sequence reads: CASSYSIVYTEAFF. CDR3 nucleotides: TGTGCCAGCAGTTACTCCATAGTATATACTGAAGCTTTCTTT.

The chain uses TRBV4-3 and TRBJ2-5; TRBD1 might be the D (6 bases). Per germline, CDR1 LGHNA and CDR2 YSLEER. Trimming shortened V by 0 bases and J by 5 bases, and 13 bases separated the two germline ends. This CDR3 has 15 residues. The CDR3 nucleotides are TGCGCCAGCAGCCAAGAGGGGGCCGCCTGGGAGACCCAGTACTTC. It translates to CASSQEGAAWETQYF.

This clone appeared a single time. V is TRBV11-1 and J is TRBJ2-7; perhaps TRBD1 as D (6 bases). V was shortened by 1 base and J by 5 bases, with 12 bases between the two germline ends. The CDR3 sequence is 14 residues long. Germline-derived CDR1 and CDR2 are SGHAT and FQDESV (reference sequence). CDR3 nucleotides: TGTGCCAGCAGCTTAGGACAGGTTGACCACGAGCAGTACTTC. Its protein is CASSLGQVDHEQYF.

The CDR3 DNA sequence: TGTGCCAGCAGCTCCCCCGGGGGGCGCGGGGACGTTGAGCAGTTCTTC. Amino acid sequence: CASSSPGGRGDVEQFF. The gene calls are TRBV28 and TRBJ2-1; D possibly corresponds to TRBD2 (7 bases). V gave up 6 bases and J gave up 9 bases, with 24 bases separating them. Germline CDR1 MDHEN, CDR2 SYDVKM. CDR3 length: 16 amino acids.

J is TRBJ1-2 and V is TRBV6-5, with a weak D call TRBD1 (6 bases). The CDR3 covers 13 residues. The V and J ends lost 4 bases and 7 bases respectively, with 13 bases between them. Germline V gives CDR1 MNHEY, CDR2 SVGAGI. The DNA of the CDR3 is TGTGCCAGCAGTTCAACAGGGTGGTTTGGCTACACCTTC. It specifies CASSSTGWFGYTF.

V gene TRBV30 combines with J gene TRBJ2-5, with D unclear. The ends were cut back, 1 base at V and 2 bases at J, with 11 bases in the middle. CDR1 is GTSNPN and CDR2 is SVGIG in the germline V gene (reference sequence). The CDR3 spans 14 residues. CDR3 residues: CAWSGSAPQETQYF. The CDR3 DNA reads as TGTGCCTGGAGTGGGAGTGCCCCTCAAGAGACCCAGTACTTC.